This TCR beta chain was recovered during a study of T cells in Graves' hyperthyroidism and ophthalmopathy. A NOSPECS grade of at least 4, a Clinical Activity Score of at least 3 and duration under 3 months were recorded in ophthalmopathy patients. Diagnosis rested on symptoms, serum thyroxine and TRAb, thyroid ultrasound, and orbital computed tomography. TCR beta CDR3 regions were amplified from RNA transcripts. First-round RT-PCR with HTBI primers amplified the TCR CDR3 region. Each CDR3 protein is one row after TCRdb ran MiXCR on the multiplex PCR reads. This sample has some 300,000 distinct CDR3 sequences, with roughly 19% found just once. This CDR3 contains 15 residues. The V end was cut by 4 bases, the J end by 6 bases, with 18 bases between. Per germline, CDR1 MDHEN and CDR2 SYDVKM.

Source material: blood. The origin of this receptor is a man aged 45 to 65 with Graves' ophthalmopathy. V and J are TRBV28 and TRBJ1-1; D unclear. The CDR3 coding sequence is TGTGCCAGCAGTTCCACTCACGGGTCCAGTCCTGAAGCTTTCTTT. It is translated as CASSSTHGSSPEAFF.